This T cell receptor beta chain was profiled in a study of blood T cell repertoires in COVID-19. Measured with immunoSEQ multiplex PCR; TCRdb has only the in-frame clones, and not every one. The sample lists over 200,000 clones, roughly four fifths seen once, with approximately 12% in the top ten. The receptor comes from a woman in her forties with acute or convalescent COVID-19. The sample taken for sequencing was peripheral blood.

CDR3 amino acids: CASSIQGYSYNEQFF. Written as DNA, the CDR3 is TGTGCCAGCAGCATACAGGGGTACTCCTACAATGAGCAGTTCTTC. The gene calls are TRBV5-5 and TRBJ2-1; 7 nucleotides line up with TRBD1. CDR3 length: 15 amino acids. Germline CDR1 SGHKS, CDR2 YYEKEE (reference sequence). V shed 4 bases and J 0 bases; nucleotides not matched to a gene: 4.